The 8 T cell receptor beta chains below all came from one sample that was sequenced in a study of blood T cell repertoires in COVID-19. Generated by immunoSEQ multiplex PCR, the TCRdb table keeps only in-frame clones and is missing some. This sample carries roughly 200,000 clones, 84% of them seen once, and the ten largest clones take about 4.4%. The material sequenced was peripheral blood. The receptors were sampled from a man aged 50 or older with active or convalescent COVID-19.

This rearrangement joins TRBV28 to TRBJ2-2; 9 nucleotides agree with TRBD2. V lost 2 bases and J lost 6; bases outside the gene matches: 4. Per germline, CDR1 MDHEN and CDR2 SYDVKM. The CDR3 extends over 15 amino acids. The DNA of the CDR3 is TGTGCCAGCAGTTTACTAGCGGGGATGGCCGGGGAGCTGTTTTTT. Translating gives CASSLLAGMAGELFF.

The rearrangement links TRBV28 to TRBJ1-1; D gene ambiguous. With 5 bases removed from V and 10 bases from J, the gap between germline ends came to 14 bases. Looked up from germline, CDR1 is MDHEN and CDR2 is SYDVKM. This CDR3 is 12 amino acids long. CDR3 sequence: CASSPPGRVAFF. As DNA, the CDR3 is TGTGCCAGCAGTCCGCCCGGGAGGGTAGCTTTCTTT.

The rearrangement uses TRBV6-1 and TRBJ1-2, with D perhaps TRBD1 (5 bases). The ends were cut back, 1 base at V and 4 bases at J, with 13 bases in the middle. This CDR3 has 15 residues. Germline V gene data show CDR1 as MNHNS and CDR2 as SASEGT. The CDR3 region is CASSEGAGGVYGYTF. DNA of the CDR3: TGTGCCAGCAGTGAAGGAGCGGGGGGTGTCTATGGCTACACCTTC.

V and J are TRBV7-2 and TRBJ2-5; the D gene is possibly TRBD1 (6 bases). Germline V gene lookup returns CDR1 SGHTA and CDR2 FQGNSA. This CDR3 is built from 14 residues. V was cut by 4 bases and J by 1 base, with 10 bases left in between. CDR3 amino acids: CASSYQGTQETQYF. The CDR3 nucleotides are TGTGCCAGCAGCTACCAGGGGACCCAAGAGACCCAGTACTTC.

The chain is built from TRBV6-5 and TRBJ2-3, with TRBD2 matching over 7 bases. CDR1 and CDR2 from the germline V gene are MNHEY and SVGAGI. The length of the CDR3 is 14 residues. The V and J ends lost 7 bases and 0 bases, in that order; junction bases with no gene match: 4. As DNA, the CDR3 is TGTGCCAGCACCCTCGGGGGGAGCACAGATACGCAGTATTTT. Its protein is CASTLGGSTDTQYF.

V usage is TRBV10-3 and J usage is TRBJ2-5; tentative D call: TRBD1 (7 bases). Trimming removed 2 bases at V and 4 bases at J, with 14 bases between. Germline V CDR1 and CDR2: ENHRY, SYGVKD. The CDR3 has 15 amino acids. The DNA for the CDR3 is TGTGCCATCAGTGAGCAGGGGGGCCCCCCAGAGACCCAGTACTTC. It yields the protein CAISEQGGPPETQYF.

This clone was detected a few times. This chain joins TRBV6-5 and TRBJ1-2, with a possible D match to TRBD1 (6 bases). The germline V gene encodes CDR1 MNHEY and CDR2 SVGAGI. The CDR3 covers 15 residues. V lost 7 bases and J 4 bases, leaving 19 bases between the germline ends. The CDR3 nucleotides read TGTGCCAGCACAACAGCGAGACAGGCCTCCTATGGCTACACCTTC. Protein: CASTTARQASYGYTF.

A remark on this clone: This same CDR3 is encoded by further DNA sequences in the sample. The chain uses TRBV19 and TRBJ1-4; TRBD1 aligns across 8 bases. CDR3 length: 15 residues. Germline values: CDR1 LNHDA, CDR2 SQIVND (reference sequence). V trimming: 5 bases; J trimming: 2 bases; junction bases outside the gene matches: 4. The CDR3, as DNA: TGTGCCAGTAGTGCCACAGGGGGGACTAATGAAAAACTGTTTTTT. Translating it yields CASSATGGTNEKLFF.